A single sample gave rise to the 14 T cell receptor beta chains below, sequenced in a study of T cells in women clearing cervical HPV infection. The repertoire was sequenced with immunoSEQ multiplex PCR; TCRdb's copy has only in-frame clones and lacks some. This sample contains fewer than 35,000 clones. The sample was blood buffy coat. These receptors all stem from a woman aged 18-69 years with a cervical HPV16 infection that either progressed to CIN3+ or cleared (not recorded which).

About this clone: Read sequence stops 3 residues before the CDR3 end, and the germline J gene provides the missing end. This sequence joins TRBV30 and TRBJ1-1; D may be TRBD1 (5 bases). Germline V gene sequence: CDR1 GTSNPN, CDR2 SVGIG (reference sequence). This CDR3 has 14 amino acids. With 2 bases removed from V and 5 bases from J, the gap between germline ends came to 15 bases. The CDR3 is CAWSSLSGRTEAFF. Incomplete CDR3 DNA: TGTGCCTGGAGTTCCCTCTCAGGGAGGACTGAA.

The CDR3 is CAIRDYAQGAWNSPLHF. The sequenced part of the CDR3 DNA is TGTGCCATCAGAGACTACGCACAGGGGGCATGGAATTCACCC. This rearrangement joins TRBV10-3 to TRBJ1-6, with 9 bases aligning to TRBD1. The read stops 3 residues short of the end of the CDR3; the missing end is completed from the germline J gene. The V gene's germline CDR1 is ENHRY and CDR2 SYGVKD. J lost 7 bases, V lost 6 bases, and 13 bases had no gene match. The CDR3 consists of 17 residues.

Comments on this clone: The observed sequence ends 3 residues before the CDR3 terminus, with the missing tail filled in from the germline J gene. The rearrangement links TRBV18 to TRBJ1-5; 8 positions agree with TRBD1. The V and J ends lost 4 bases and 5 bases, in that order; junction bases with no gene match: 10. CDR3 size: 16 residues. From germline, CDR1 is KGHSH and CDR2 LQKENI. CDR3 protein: CASSRTRQGSDQPQHF. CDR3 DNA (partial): TGTGCCAGCTCACGCACGAGACAGGGGTCCGATCAGCCC.

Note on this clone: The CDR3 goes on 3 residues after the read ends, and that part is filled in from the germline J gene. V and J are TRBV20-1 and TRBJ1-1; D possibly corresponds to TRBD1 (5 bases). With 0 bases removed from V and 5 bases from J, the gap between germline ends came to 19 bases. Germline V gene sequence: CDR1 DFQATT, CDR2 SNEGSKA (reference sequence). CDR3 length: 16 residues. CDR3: CSAREGTGGARTEAFF. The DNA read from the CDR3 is TGCAGTGCTAGAGAAGGAACCGGAGGGGCGCGGACTGAA.

The sequenced part of the CDR3 DNA is TGTGCCAGCTCACCGGACAGGGACTATGGT. This encodes CASSPDRDYG. The CDR3 in full is CASSPDRDYGQYF. The chain uses TRBV18 and TRBJ2-4, with D possibly being TRBD1 (8 bases). The read halts 3 residues ahead of the CDR3 end, with the missing end drawn from the germline J gene. CDR1 is KGHSH and CDR2 is LQKENI in the germline V gene. The CDR3 extends over 13 amino acids. The complete variable domain, with remaining parts taken from reference TRBV18 and TRBJ2-4, reads NAGVMQNPRHLVRRRGQEARLRCSPMKGHSHVYWYRQLPEEGLKFMVYLQKENIIDESGMPKERFSAEFPKEGPSILRIQQVVRGDSAAYFCASSPDRDYGQYFGAGTRLSVL.

The DNA read from the CDR3 is TGTGCCAGCAGCTTAGGGGTTCAGGGCAGCAACGAG. Residues: CASSLGVQGSNE. The whole CDR3 protein reads CASSLGVQGSNEQYF. V usage is TRBV7-2 and J usage is TRBJ2-7; weak D call: TRBD1 (5 bases). Read sequence stops 3 residues before the CDR3 end, and the germline J gene provides the missing end. CDR1 and CDR2 from the germline V gene are SGHTA and FQGNSA. V lost 1 base and J 5 bases, leaving 15 bases between the germline ends. This CDR3 is 15 amino acids long.

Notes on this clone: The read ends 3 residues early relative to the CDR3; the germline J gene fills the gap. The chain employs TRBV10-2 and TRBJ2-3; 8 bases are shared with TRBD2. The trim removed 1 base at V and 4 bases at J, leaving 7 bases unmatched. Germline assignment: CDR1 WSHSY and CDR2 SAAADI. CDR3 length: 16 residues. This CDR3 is CASSEWGAGVADTQYF. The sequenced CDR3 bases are TGCGCCAGCAGTGAGTGGGGAGCGGGAGTCGCAGATACG.

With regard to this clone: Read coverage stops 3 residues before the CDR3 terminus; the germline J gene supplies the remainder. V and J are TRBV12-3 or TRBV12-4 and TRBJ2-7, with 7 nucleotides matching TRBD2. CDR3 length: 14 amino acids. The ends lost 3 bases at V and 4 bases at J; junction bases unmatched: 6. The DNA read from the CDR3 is TGTGCCAGCAGTTTGGGGGGAGGGACTTACGAG. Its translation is CASSLGGGTYE. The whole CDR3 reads CASSLGGGTYEQYF.

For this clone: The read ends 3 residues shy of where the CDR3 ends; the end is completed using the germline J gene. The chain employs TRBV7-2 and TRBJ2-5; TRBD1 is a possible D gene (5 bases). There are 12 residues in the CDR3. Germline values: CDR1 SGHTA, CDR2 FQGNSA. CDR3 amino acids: CASGARRDTQYF. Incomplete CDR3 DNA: TGTGCCAGCGGGGCACGGAGAGATACC. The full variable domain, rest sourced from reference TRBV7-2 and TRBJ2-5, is GAGVSQSPSNKVTEKGKDVELRCDPISGHTALYWYRQSLGQGLEFLIYFQGNSAPDKSGLPSDRFSAERTGGSVSTLTIQRTQQEDSAVYLCASGARRDTQYFGPGTRLLVL.

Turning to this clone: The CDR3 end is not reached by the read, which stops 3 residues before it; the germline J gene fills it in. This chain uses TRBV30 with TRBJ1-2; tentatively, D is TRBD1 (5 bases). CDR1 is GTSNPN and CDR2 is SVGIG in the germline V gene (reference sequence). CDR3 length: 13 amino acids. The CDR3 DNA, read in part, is TGTGCCTGGAGTACACCCGGGGGAAACGGC. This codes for CAWSTPGGNG. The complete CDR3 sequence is CAWSTPGGNGYTF.

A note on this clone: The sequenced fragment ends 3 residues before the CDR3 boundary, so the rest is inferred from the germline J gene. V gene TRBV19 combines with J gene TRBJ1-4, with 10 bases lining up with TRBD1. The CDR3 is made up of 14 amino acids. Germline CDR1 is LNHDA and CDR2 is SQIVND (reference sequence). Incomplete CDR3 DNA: TGTGCCAGCAGTCTCGACAGGGGGCGAAATCCA. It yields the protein CASSLDRGRNP. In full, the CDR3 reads CASSLDRGRNPLFF.

The CDR3 bases that were read are TGCAGCGTTGAAAGAGGGACAGGGCCAGAGACC. Its translation: CSVERGTGPET. From start to end, the CDR3 is CSVERGTGPETQYF. This chain joins TRBV29-1 and TRBJ2-5; 9 bases map to TRBD1. Read coverage stops 3 residues before the CDR3 terminus; the germline J gene supplies the remainder. J lost 4 bases, V lost 2 bases, and 5 bases had no gene match. This CDR3 region has 14 residues. Germline V gene data show CDR1 as SQVTM and CDR2 as ANQGSEA.

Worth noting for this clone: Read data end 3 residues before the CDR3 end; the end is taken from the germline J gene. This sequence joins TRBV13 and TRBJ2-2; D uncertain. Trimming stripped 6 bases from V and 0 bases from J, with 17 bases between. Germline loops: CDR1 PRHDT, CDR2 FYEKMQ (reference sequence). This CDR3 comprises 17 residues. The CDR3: CASSSIVQVPNTGELFF. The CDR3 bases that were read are TGTGCCAGCAGTTCAATCGTCCAGGTACCGAACACCGGGGAG.

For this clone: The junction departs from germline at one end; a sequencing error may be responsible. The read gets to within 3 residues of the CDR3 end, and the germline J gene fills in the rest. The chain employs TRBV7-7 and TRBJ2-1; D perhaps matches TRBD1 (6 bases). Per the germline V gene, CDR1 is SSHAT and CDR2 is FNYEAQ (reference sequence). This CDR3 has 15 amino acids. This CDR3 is CASSLEQGPYNEQFF. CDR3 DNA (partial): TGTGCTAGCAGCTTAGAACAGGGCCCCTACAATGAG.